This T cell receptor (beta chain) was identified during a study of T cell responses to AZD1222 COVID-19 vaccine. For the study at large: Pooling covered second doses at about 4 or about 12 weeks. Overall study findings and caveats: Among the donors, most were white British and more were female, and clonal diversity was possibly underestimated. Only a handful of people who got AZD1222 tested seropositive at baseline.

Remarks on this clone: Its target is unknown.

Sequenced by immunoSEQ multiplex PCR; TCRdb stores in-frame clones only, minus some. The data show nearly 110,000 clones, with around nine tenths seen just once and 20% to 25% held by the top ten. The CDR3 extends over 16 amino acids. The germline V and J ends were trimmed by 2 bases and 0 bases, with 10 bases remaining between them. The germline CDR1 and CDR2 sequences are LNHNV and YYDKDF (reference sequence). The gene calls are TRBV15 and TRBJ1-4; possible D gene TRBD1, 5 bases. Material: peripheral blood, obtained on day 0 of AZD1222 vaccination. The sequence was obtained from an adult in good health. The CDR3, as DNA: TGTGCCACCAGCAGACCTCAGGGTCCAACTAATGAAAAACTGTTTTTT. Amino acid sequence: CATSRPQGPTNEKLFF.